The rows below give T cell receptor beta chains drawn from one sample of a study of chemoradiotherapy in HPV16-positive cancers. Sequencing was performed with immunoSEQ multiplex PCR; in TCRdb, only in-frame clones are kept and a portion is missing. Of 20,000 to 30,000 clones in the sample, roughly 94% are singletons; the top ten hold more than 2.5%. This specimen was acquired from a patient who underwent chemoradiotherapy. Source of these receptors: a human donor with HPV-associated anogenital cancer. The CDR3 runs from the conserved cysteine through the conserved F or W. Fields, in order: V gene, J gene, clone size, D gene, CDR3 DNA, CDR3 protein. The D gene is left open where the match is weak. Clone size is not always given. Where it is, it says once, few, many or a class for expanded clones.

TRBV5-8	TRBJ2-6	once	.	TGTGCCAGCATCTATAGAGGGCTCACCCTCTCTGGGGCCAACGTCCTGACTTTC	CASIYRGLTLSGANVLTF
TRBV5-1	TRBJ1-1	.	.	TGCGCCAGCAGCTTGTCGACAGGCTCGAACACTGAAGCTTTCTTT	CASSLSTGSNTEAFF
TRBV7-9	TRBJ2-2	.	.	TGTGCCAGCAGCGGAACAGGGATATTCAATTCCGGGGAGCTGTTTTTT	CASSGTGIFNSGELFF
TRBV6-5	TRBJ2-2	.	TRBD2	TGTGCCAGCAGTAACTTGCTAGCGGGGGGGCCCGGGGAGCTGTTTTTT	CASSNLLAGGPGELFF
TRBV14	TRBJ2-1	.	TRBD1	TGTGCCAGCAGCCGGACAGGGGGCTCCTACAATGAGCAGTTCTTC	CASSRTGGSYNEQFF
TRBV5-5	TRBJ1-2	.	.	TGTGCCAGCAGCTTGGACTTGGACTTCACCTTC	CASSLDLDFTF
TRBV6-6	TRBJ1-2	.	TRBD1	TGTGCCAGCAGTTACTCGGGGTCCGACAGGGTTGCTGGCTACACCTTC	CASSYSGSDRVAGYTF
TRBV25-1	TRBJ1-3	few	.	TGTGCCAGCAGTGATACGGGAACAGTTGAGGTCTCTGGAAACACCATATATTTT	CASSDTGTVEVSGNTIYF
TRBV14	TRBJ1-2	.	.	TGTGCCAGCAGCCAAGAGTACGGGAACATTAGGGACACCTTC	CASSQEYGNIRDTF
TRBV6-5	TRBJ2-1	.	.	TGTGCCAGCAGTCCCCCGGGCTGGGATTACAATGAGCAGTTCTTC	CASSPPGWDYNEQFF
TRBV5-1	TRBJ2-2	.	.	TGCGCCAGCAGCTTGTCGGGCCCGGGACGGGGCACCGGGGAGCTGTTTTTT	CASSLSGPGRGTGELFF
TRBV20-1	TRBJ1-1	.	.	TGCAGTGCTAAGGTGGACACTGAAGCTTTCTTT	CSAKVDTEAFF
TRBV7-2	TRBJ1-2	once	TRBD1	TGTGCCAGCAGCCTGGGACAGTTATATGGCTACACCTTC	CASSLGQLYGYTF
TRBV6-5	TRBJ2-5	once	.	TGTGCCAGCAGTTACCGGGGGAAAGAGACCCAGTACTTC	CASSYRGKETQYF
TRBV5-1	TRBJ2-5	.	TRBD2	TGCGCCAGCAGCTTGGTGGCCCGGGGGGTAGAGACCCAGTACTTC	CASSLVARGVETQYF